What follows are 24 T cell receptor beta chains derived from one specimen sequenced in a study of neurological immune-mediated disorders. TCRdb re-analysed the 5' RACE reads in MiXCR, keeping a single row per CDR3 protein. In the table there are about 45,000 distinct CDR3 sequences, 20% to 25% of which are singletons. Specified time point: technical triplicate 3. The sample taken for sequencing was PBMCs. The receptor set was obtained from a man between 60 and 70 years old with HTLV-1-associated myelopathy (HAM/TSP).

This clonotype occurred many times. This chain uses TRBV5-1 with TRBJ1-1; possibly TRBD1 for D (5 bases). The V end was cut by 4 bases, the J end by 0 bases, with 10 bases between. Germline loops: CDR1 SGHRS, CDR2 YFSETQ. The CDR3 loop spans 14 amino acids. This CDR3 reads CASSQGAVNTEAFF. The CDR3 DNA follows: TGCGCCAGCAGCCAAGGGGCCGTGAACACTGAAGCTTTCTTT.

At least ten counts were recorded for this clonotype. The gene calls are TRBV27 and TRBJ1-2; D not certain. Between the trimmed V and J ends, which lost 6 bases and 4 bases, there was a span of 15 bases. The CDR3 spans 14 residues. The germline CDR1 and CDR2 sequences are MNHEY and SMNVEV (reference sequence). Here the CDR3 reads CASSPGRNSYGYTF. As DNA, the CDR3 is TGTGCCAGCAGCCCCGGTCGTAACTCCTATGGCTACACCTTC.

This clonotype was observed at least ten times. The V and J genes are TRBV14 and TRBJ2-7; D uncertain. From germline, CDR1 is SGHDN and CDR2 FVKESK. This CDR3 spans 15 amino acids. Trimming left V 4 bases short and J 1 base short, with 14 bases between. The CDR3 nucleotides are TGTGCCAGCAGCCCGATTTTCACCGGGTCCTACGAGCAGTACTTC. Encoded protein: CASSPIFTGSYEQYF.

The CDR3 region has the DNA TGTGCCAGCAGCGTAGTTAAGGCGACAGAAGCTTTCTTT. It codes for CASSVVKATEAFF. J is TRBJ1-1 and V is TRBV9; D not certain. The V gene lost 0 bases and the J gene lost 8 bases, with 11 bases spanning the gap. In germline, CDR1 is SGDLS, CDR2 YYNGEE. This CDR3 is built from 13 residues. Full variable domain (missing parts from reference TRBV9 and TRBJ1-1): DSGVTQTPKHLITATGQRVTLRCSPRSGDLSVYWYQQSLDQGLQFLIQYYNGEERAKGNILERFSAQQFPDLHSELNLSSLELGDSALYFCASSVVKATEAFFGQGTRLTVV.

This clonotype was seen ten or more times. The chain combines TRBV12-3 or TRBV12-4 with TRBJ2-7, with TRBD2 matching over 8 bases. The CDR3 sequence is 13 residues long. The J segment lost 4 bases and the V segment lost 6 bases, leaving 5 bases of the junction unmatched. The CDR3 loop reads CASRSAGGYEQYF. CDR3 DNA sequence: TGTGCCAGCAGGTCGGCGGGAGGATACGAGCAGTACTTC.

There are many counts of this clonotype. The chain uses TRBV20-1 and TRBJ2-1; D perhaps matches TRBD1 (6 bases). Between the trimmed V and J ends, which lost 3 bases and 7 bases, there was a span of 10 bases. The length of the CDR3 is 12 residues. Per germline, CDR1 DFQATT and CDR2 SNEGSKA (reference sequence). CDR3 coding DNA: TGCAGTGCTAGGATGGGGGCAAATGAGCAGTTCTTC. This sequence encodes CSARMGANEQFF.

Only a few counts were recorded for this clonotype. The chain uses TRBV30 and TRBJ2-2, with D uncertain. Germline values: CDR1 GTSNPN, CDR2 SVGIG (reference sequence). Deletions cut 0 bases from V and 6 bases from J, with 11 bases between. The CDR3 consists of 14 residues. CDR3 sequence: CAWSVVRPAGELFF. The CDR3 nucleotides read TGTGCCTGGAGTGTAGTCCGCCCAGCCGGGGAGCTGTTTTTT.

This clonotype was seen ten or more times. DNA for the CDR3: TGTGCCAGCAGCTTAACTCAGGGGGGGTACAATGAGCAGTTCTTC. This translates into CASSLTQGGYNEQFF. The chain carries TRBV7-3 and TRBJ2-1; D possibly matches TRBD1 or TRBD2 (7 bases each). Germline loops: CDR1 SGHTA, CDR2 FQGTGA. This CDR3 spans 15 amino acids. Trimming removed 0 bases from V and 4 bases from J, with 10 bases in between.

This clonotype occurred many times. This chain links TRBV20-1 with TRBJ2-5, with 7 positions matching TRBD1. This CDR3 region has 14 residues. Germline CDR1 is DFQATT and CDR2 is SNEGSKA (reference sequence). V shed 5 bases and J 3 bases; nucleotides not matched to a gene: 9. The CDR3 reads CSASFSGTEETQYF. DNA for the CDR3: TGCAGTGCTTCTTTCTCCGGGACAGAAGAGACCCAGTACTTC.

This clonotype was seen repeatedly, ten times or more. The genes are TRBV20-1 and TRBJ1-2; a possible D gene is TRBD1 (6 bases). V dropped 5 bases and J dropped 2 bases, with 9 bases sitting between them. Germline CDR1 and CDR2: DFQATT and SNEGSKA (reference sequence). This CDR3 region has 12 residues. CDR3 nucleotide sequence: TGCAGTGCTCTTACAGGGAACTATGGCTACACCTTC. Protein sequence: CSALTGNYGYTF.

This clonotype was recorded at least ten times. V and J are TRBV12-3 or TRBV12-4 and TRBJ2-1; 9 positions agree with TRBD2. V lost 10 bases to trimming and J lost 4 bases; unmatched junction nucleotides: 5. The CDR3 is 13 amino acids. The CDR3, as DNA: TGTGCCACCACGACTAGCGGTTACAATGAGCAGTTCTTC. Its protein is CATTTSGYNEQFF.

In its sample, this clonotype was seen many times. The chain combines TRBV5-1 with TRBJ2-1, with D unresolved. The V end lost 7 bases, the J end lost 0 bases, and 8 bases lay between the germline ends. This CDR3 spans 13 amino acids. Germline loops: CDR1 SGHRS, CDR2 YFSETQ. This chain's CDR3 is CASAESSYNEQFF. CDR3 nucleotides: TGCGCCAGCGCGGAAAGCTCCTACAATGAGCAGTTCTTC.

Many counts were recorded for this clonotype. The chain carries TRBV20-1 and TRBJ2-5, with 9 bases fitting TRBD1. CDR3 length equals 14 residues. Trimming at V came to 2 bases and at J to 5 bases, leaving 6 bases not matched to a gene. In germline, CDR1 is DFQATT, CDR2 SNEGSKA (reference sequence). The CDR3 is CSARRTGTGETQYF. The CDR3 bases are TGCAGTGCTAGACGCACCGGGACAGGGGAGACCCAGTACTTC.

At least ten counts were recorded for this clonotype. This sequence joins TRBV5-1 and TRBJ2-1; D is ambiguous. V lost 0 bases to trimming and J lost 5 bases, with 15 bases between them. CDR3 size: 16 residues. CDR1 SGHRS and CDR2 YFSETQ come from the germline V gene. As DNA, the CDR3 is TGCGCCAGCAGCTTGGCTGAACAACGCCCTAACAATGAGCAGTTCTTC. This encodes CASSLAEQRPNNEQFF.

This clonotype was seen at least ten times. CDR3 protein: CASAGNFGYTF. CDR3 DNA sequence: TGTGCCAGCGCGGGTAATTTTGGCTACACCTTC. This chain joins TRBV6-5 and TRBJ1-2; D unresolved. The CDR3 is 11 residues long. Germline V lookup: CDR1 MNHEY, CDR2 SVGAGI. V dropped 8 bases and J dropped 7 bases, with 11 bases sitting between them.

Worth noting for this clonotype: A read error may explain this, as a much larger clone is one base away. This chain connects TRBV7-6 to TRBJ2-7, with D hard to call. CDR3 length equals 13 residues. Trimming pared 6 bases from V and 0 bases from J, leaving 9 bases between. Germline CDR1 is SGHVS and CDR2 is FNYEAQ. Written as DNA, the CDR3 is TGTGCCAGCAGATTCGGGCACTCCTACGAGCAGTACTTC. Amino acid sequence: CASRFGHSYEQYF.

This clonotype was picked up many times. This chain joins TRBV28 and TRBJ2-2, with a possible D match to TRBD1 (6 bases). Germline lookup yields CDR1 MDHEN and CDR2 SYDVKM. This CDR3 has 18 amino acids. Trimming cost V 1 base and J 2 bases, with 17 bases left between them. The CDR3 nucleotides are TGTGCCAGCAGTTTATTAGGGGGACCGCTACAAAACACCGGGGAGCTGTTTTTT. Encoded protein: CASSLLGGPLQNTGELFF.

On this clonotype: Germline is not matched at one junction end, which may reflect a read error. The rearrangement uses TRBV3-1 and TRBJ2-7; D uncertain. From germline, CDR1 is LGHDT and CDR2 YNNKEL (reference sequence). CDR3 length: 16 amino acids. The CDR3: CASSQDYLRSSYEHYF. CDR3 DNA: TGTGCCAGCAGCCAAGATTATCTCCGCAGTTCCTACGAGCACTACTTC.

J is TRBJ2-3 and V is TRBV5-1, with 9 bases matching TRBD2. There are 14 residues in the CDR3. The J segment lost 9 bases and the V segment lost 2 bases, leaving 7 bases of the junction unmatched. Germline CDR1 and CDR2: SGHRS and YFSETQ. CDR3 DNA sequence: TGCGCCAGCAGCTTTCAGCGGGAGGAAGAAACGCAGTATTTT. Translated: CASSFQREEETQYF.

This clonotype was recorded many times. The J gene is TRBJ1-2, the V gene TRBV6-2 or TRBV6-3; no definite D call. Deletions cut 6 bases from V and 0 bases from J, with 5 bases between. This CDR3 is 12 amino acids long. Germline-derived CDR1 and CDR2 are MNHEY and SVGEGT. CDR3 in DNA: TGTGCCAGCAGCGTGTCTAACTATGGCTACACCTTC. Its translation is CASSVSNYGYTF.

Comment on this clonotype: A much larger clonotype is one base distant, so this may be a read error. This sequence joins TRBV27 and TRBJ2-1; D tentatively fits TRBD1 or TRBD2 (5 bases each). Germline CDR1 MNHEY, CDR2 SMNVEV (reference sequence). The length of the CDR3 is 14 residues. Trimming shortened V by 6 bases and J by 7 bases, and 16 bases separated the two germline ends. The CDR3 spells CASSYNGDENEQFF. The CDR3 DNA reads as TGTGCCAGCAGCTACAACGGGGACGAAAATGAGCAGTTCTTC.

The chain recombines TRBV20-1 with TRBJ2-3, with a weak D call TRBD1 (6 bases). Trimming pared 4 bases from V and 0 bases from J, leaving 14 bases between. The length of the CDR3 is 15 residues. Looked up from germline, CDR1 is DFQATT and CDR2 is SNEGSKA (reference sequence). The CDR3 DNA is TGCAGTGCTATGCCACCACAGGGTAGCACAGATACGCAGTATTTT. Its translation is CSAMPPQGSTDTQYF.

This chain uses TRBV12-3 or TRBV12-4 with TRBJ2-5, with D possibly being TRBD1 (5 bases). V was clipped by 3 bases and J by 2 bases, with 16 bases between them. CDR3 length: 16 amino acids. The CDR3 spells CASSFGGAVGQETQYF. CDR3 DNA: TGTGCCAGCAGTTTCGGTGGGGCAGTGGGGCAAGAGACCCAGTACTTC.

This clonotype was found a few times. J is TRBJ2-1 and V is TRBV5-1; D remains ambiguous. The CDR3 extends over 17 amino acids. CDR1 and CDR2 (germline): SGHRS, YFSETQ. The ends were cut back, 4 bases at V and 2 bases at J, with 19 bases in the middle. As DNA, the CDR3 is TGCGCCAGCAGCGCCACCCCCGAGGCCTCACCCTACAATGAGCAGTTCTTC. Protein: CASSATPEASPYNEQFF.